These 5 T cell receptor beta chains originate from one sample sequenced in a study of Graves' ophthalmopathy and Graves' hyperthyroidism (dated by TCRdb to 2016 to 2019). TCRdb lists the instrument as Illumina HiSeq 2000. For repertoire sequencing, TCR beta CDR3 regions were amplified from RNA transcripts. The first round of RT-PCR was done with HTBI primers and the Qiagen OneStep RT-PCR kit, and was followed by a second round of multiplex PCR, then size selection and purification. TCRdb applied fastp at Q25 and MiXCR to the public reads, then kept only in-frame beta chains. Entries are consolidated by CDR3 protein sequence, retaining the most common genes and DNA. The sample table records about 240,000 distinct CDR3 sequences; 40% to 50% of these occur just once. Less than 60% of the sample comes from the top ten. Material for sequencing was peripheral blood. These receptor sequences come from an adult man with Graves' ophthalmopathy.

V gene TRBV7-2 combines with J gene TRBJ2-7; D gene unclear. V was shortened by 0 bases and J by 3 bases, with 15 bases between the two germline ends. Germline assignment: CDR1 SGHTA and CDR2 FQGNSA. The CDR3 contains 16 residues. The CDR3: CASSLAKEPGHYEQYF. The CDR3 nucleotides are TGTGCCAGCAGCTTAGCGAAGGAGCCCGGGCACTACGAGCAGTACTTC.

CDR3 sequence: CASSRPGTGGMETQYF. CDR3 DNA: TGTGCCAGCAGCCGACCCGGGACAGGGGGCATGGAGACCCAGTACTTC. This chain joins TRBV12-3 or TRBV12-4 and TRBJ2-5; TRBD1 aligns across 12 bases. V dropped 6 bases and J dropped 5; count of bases not matched to a gene: 10. The CDR3 is made up of 16 amino acids.

This clonotype was seen only a few times. The rearrangement uses TRBV25-1 and TRBJ2-7; D is perhaps TRBD1 (6 bases). CDR1 and CDR2 from the germline V gene are MGHDK and SYGVNS. Trimming left V 3 bases short and J 4 bases short, with 16 bases between. The CDR3 length is 15 residues. CDR3 region: CASSDTGQTGYEQYF. In nucleotides, the CDR3 is TGTGCCAGCAGTGATACAGGACAGACCGGTTACGAGCAGTACTTC.

J is TRBJ1-1 and V is TRBV9, with D possibly matching TRBD1 (6 bases). Germline V gene data show CDR1 as SGDLS and CDR2 as YYNGEE. The V gene lost 4 bases and the J gene lost 1 base, with 11 bases spanning the gap. The CDR3 is 14 residues long. For the CDR3, the DNA is TGTGCCAGCAGCCCGACGGACAGGAACACTGAAGCTTTCTTT. Residues: CASSPTDRNTEAFF.

The chain recombines TRBV9 with TRBJ2-5, with 8 bases lining up with TRBD2. CDR1 is SGDLS and CDR2 is YYNGEE in the germline V gene. The CDR3 is made up of 17 amino acids. V shed 4 bases, J shed 11 bases, and the junction held 22 bases outside the gene matches. CDR3 region: CASSPSRRGRSLNEQYF. The CDR3 DNA is TGTGCCAGCAGCCCGAGCCGGCGCGGGAGGTCCCTCAATGAGCAGTACTTC.